The rows below give T cell receptor beta chains drawn from one sample of a study of blood T cell repertoires in COVID-19. Some clones are missing from TCRdb's copy, which holds only in-frame ones; the method was immunoSEQ multiplex PCR. The sample contains 140,000 to 150,000 clones, 80% to 90% of which appear only once. Sequencing was performed on peripheral blood. These receptors came from a woman aged 55-70 years with COVID-19, enrolled during active disease. Both conserved end residues are part of each CDR3. Each record gives: D gene, V gene, J gene, clone size, CDR3 DNA, CDR3 protein. D genes are given only for firm matches. The size of a clone is reported for some rows only, either as once, few or many, or as a class for expanded clones.

.,TRBV7-3,TRBJ2-7,.,TGTGCCAGCAGCTCAGGAGCGGGTTACGAGCAGTACTTC,CASSSGAGYEQYF
TRBD1,TRBV3-1/TRBV3-2,TRBJ2-1,.,TGTGCCAGCAGCCAACCCGGGACAGGGATAAATGAGCAGTTCTTC,CASSQPGTGINEQFF
.,TRBV6-5,TRBJ1-2,once,TGTGCCAGCAGTTCGGGGTGGGTTATTCAAGGTGGCTACACCTTC,CASSSGWVIQGGYTF
.,TRBV15,TRBJ1-1,.,TGTGCCACCAGCAGAGACGGGGTCGTTAGCGGCACTGAAGCTTTCTTT,CATSRDGVVSGTEAFF
.,TRBV5-6,TRBJ2-6,.,TGTGCCAGCAGCTTGATAGGACAGTTGATTTCTGGGGCCAACGTCCTGACTTTC,CASSLIGQLISGANVLTF
.,TRBV27,TRBJ1-6,.,TGTGCCAGCAGGACCTACAGGGTTTCCCTCGGGTCCCGTTCACCCCTCCACTTT,CASRTYRVSLGSRSPLHF
.,TRBV6-4,TRBJ2-2,.,TGTGCCAGCAAGCCGACAGGGAACACCGGGGAGCTGTTTTTT,CASKPTGNTGELFF
.,TRBV5-1,TRBJ1-1,few,TGCGCCAGCAGCTTGGGAAAAGACATCTCGAACACTGAAGCTTTCTTT,CASSLGKDISNTEAFF
.,TRBV11-1,TRBJ2-3,.,TGTGCCAGCAGCTTTTCCAGGGCGCAGTATTTT,CASSFSRAQYF
TRBD1,TRBV2,TRBJ2-2,.,TGTGCCAGCAGGAGGACAGGGGGCGGGGAGCTGTTTTTT,CASRRTGGGELFF
TRBD1,TRBV11-1,TRBJ2-7,.,TGTGCCAGCAGCTTAGAGACAGGGGTAGCATACGAGCAGTACTTC,CASSLETGVAYEQYF
TRBD1,TRBV3-1/TRBV3-2,TRBJ2-5,.,TGTGCCAGCAGCCCTACGATAGGACAGGGTCAAGAGACCCAGTACTTC,CASSPTIGQGQETQYF
.,TRBV28,TRBJ1-2,.,TGTGCCAGCAGATCTCCGGGATTTAACTATGGCTACACCTTC,CASRSPGFNYGYTF
TRBD1,TRBV19,TRBJ2-2,.,TGTGCCAGTAGTTCTCTGCCGGGACAGGGGACCGGGGAGCTGTTTTTT,CASSSLPGQGTGELFF
.,TRBV10-3,TRBJ1-1,.,TGTGCCATCAGTGATGTTGGCAGGGTGAGCACTGAAGCTTTCTTT,CAISDVGRVSTEAFF
TRBD1,TRBV7-9,TRBJ2-7,.,TGTGCCAGCAGCTCATTAAAGAAGGGGACAGGTAGCTCCTACGAGCAGTACTTC,CASSSLKKGTGSSYEQYF
TRBD2,TRBV19,TRBJ2-1,.,TGTGCCAGTAGTTTGCCGGGGGGGGTCGGATACAATGAGCAGTTCTTC,CASSLPGGVGYNEQFF
.,TRBV29-1,TRBJ2-5,.,TGCAGCGTTGAAGACAGGGGCCAAGAGACCCAGTACTTC,CSVEDRGQETQYF
.,TRBV29-1,TRBJ2-7,.,TGCAGCTTTAGACAGGAGTCCTACGAGCAGTACTTC,CSFRQESYEQYF
TRBD2,TRBV4-3,TRBJ2-5,.,TGCGCCAGCAGCCAAGCCCTCCCTAGGGCGGGGGTCCGGGAGACCCAGTACTTC,CASSQALPRAGVRETQYF
.,TRBV11-2,TRBJ1-5,few,TGTGCCAGCAGCTTACAGTCAGGCTTTAATCAGCCCCAGCATTTT,CASSLQSGFNQPQHF
.,TRBV10-3,TRBJ2-3,.,TGTGCCATCAGTGAGTCCGGTAGCACAGATACGCAGTATTTT,CAISESGSTDTQYF
.,TRBV15,TRBJ1-2,.,TGTGCCACCAGCATGGGAGGGGGGTTGAATGGCTACACCTTC,CATSMGGGLNGYTF
.,TRBV6-5,TRBJ1-2,.,TGTGCCAGCAGTTACGTGCAGGGTCTTGGCTACACCTTC,CASSYVQGLGYTF
.,TRBV14,TRBJ2-2,.,TGTGCCAGCAGCCGGCATAACACCGGGGAGCTGTTTTTT,CASSRHNTGELFF
.,TRBV11-2,TRBJ2-3,.,TGTGCCAGCAGCTCCCCCAGGTCCGGGGGAGGCACAGATACGCAGTATTTT,CASSSPRSGGGTDTQYF
TRBD1,TRBV5-1,TRBJ1-1,.,TGCGCCAGCAACAGACAGGGGGAGGACACTGAAGCTTTCTTT,CASNRQGEDTEAFF
TRBD1,TRBV5-8,TRBJ2-5,.,TGTGCCAGCAGCTTGGACCGACAGGGCCGGGGAGAGACCCAGTACTTC,CASSLDRQGRGETQYF
TRBD1,TRBV6-4,TRBJ1-4,.,TGTGCCAGCAGTCATTTCGGGGAGACAGGGATTGCAACTAATGAAAAACTGTTTTTT,CASSHFGETGIATNEKLFF
.,TRBV7-9,TRBJ1-6,.,TGTGCCAGCAGCTCCACAGGGTTTAATAATTCACCCCTCCACTTT,CASSSTGFNNSPLHF
TRBD1,TRBV10-3,TRBJ1-1,.,TGTGCCACTGTACAGGGGGCGGGAAGCACTGAAGCTTTCTTT,CATVQGAGSTEAFF
.,TRBV11-3,TRBJ1-1,.,TGTGCCAGCAGCTTAGCTCAGGGTGACACTGAAGCTTTCTTT,CASSLAQGDTEAFF
.,TRBV12-3/TRBV12-4,TRBJ2-1,.,TGTGCCAGCAGTTTCAACAATGAGCAGTTCTTC,CASSFNNEQFF
TRBD2,TRBV9,TRBJ2-3,.,TGTGCCAGCAGCGTACGGGCGGGGGGCACAGATACGCAGTATTTT,CASSVRAGGTDTQYF
.,TRBV28,TRBJ2-7,.,TGTGCCAGCAGTACCGTCGGGTTTAACTACGAGCAGTACTTC,CASSTVGFNYEQYF
.,TRBV9,TRBJ1-3,.,TGTGCCAGCAGCGATCAGGGTTACTCTGGAAACACCATATATTTT,CASSDQGYSGNTIYF
.,TRBV18,TRBJ1-1,.,TGTGCCAGCTCACCCCCGTACACTGAAGCTTTCTTT,CASSPPYTEAFF
.,TRBV7-9,TRBJ1-5,.,TGTGCCAGCAGCCGACCCGAGGGGGCCCAGCATTTT,CASSRPEGAQHF
.,TRBV30,TRBJ1-2,.,TGTGCCTGGAGTCCCGGGAGGGCTAACTATGGCTACACCTTC,CAWSPGRANYGYTF
TRBD2,TRBV10-2,TRBJ2-7,.,TGCGCCAGCAGGGCGCTAGCGGCTACCTACGAGCAGTACTTC,CASRALAATYEQYF
.,TRBV2,TRBJ1-5,.,TGTGCCAGCAGTGAGGTCTCTCGGAATCAGCCCCAGCATTTT,CASSEVSRNQPQHF
TRBD1,TRBV5-1,TRBJ2-3,.,TGCGCCAGCAGCTTGGCCCGGGACAGGGCCCCCACAGATACGCAGTATTTT,CASSLARDRAPTDTQYF
.,TRBV18,TRBJ1-1,.,TGTGCCAGCTCACCCGAACAGGGTTGGAACACTGAAGCTTTCTTT,CASSPEQGWNTEAFF
.,TRBV7-8,TRBJ2-3,.,TGTGCCAGCAGCTTAGTTCCCTGGAGGGATACGCAGTATTTT,CASSLVPWRDTQYF
.,TRBV4-1,TRBJ2-3,.,TGCGCCAGCAGCCAAGATACCCGGAGGAACACAGATACGCAGTATTTT,CASSQDTRRNTDTQYF
.,TRBV21-1,TRBJ2-7,.,TGTGCCAGCAGCAAAGGTGCTAGCGGGGTGGTTAAATACGAGCAGTACTTC,CASSKGASGVVKYEQYF
.,TRBV4-1,TRBJ1-1,few,TGCGCCAGTGGTGTCGCGGGTGCGGAGAACACTGAAGCTTTCTTT,CASGVAGAENTEAFF
TRBD1,TRBV5-4,TRBJ1-2,.,TGTGCCAGCAGCCCAGGACAGGGGGGTAGCTATGGCTACACCTTC,CASSPGQGGSYGYTF
TRBD1,TRBV11-2,TRBJ1-2,.,TGTGCCAGCAGCTTAGGGGGACAGATCTATGGCTACACCTTC,CASSLGGQIYGYTF
.,TRBV7-9,TRBJ1-6,.,TGTGCCAGCAGCCGCGCTACTGATATACCCCTCCACTTT,CASSRATDIPLHF